The entry that follows covers one TCR beta chain sequence. The data were taken from a study of response to subunit inactivated influenza vaccine. Via MiXCR, TCRdb re-called the RT-PCR reads, giving one row per CDR3 protein. This sample has 650,000 to 800,000 distinct CDR3 sequences; 14% occur once, and the top ten carry 5.5% to 7%. CDR1 MDHEN and CDR2 SYDVKM come from the germline V gene. CDR3 length: 16 residues. J was trimmed by 3 bases and V by 2 bases; bases with no gene match: 4. The genes are TRBV28 and TRBJ2-1; 10 bases align to TRBD1. This clonotype originated in a man in his fifties or sixties who received an inactivated influenza vaccine. The source material was PBMCs from blood, sampled approximately 15 days before vaccination. CDR3 sequence: CASSLIGQGDYNEQFF. CDR3 bases: TGTGCCAGCAGTTTAATCGGACAGGGGGACTACAATGAGCAGTTCTTC.